A single sample gave rise to the 6 T cell receptor beta chains below, sequenced in a study of blood T cell repertoires in COVID-19. TCRdb's table, derived via immunoSEQ multiplex PCR, lists solely in-frame clones and lacks some. The sample carries approximately 120,000 clones, about 80% recorded once. Input material: peripheral blood. These receptor sequences come from a woman between 50 and 59 years old with acute or convalescent COVID-19.

This chain uses TRBV5-4 with TRBJ2-7; D possibly corresponds to TRBD2 (7 bases). CDR3 size: 12 residues. Per the germline V gene, CDR1 is SGHNT and CDR2 is YYREEE (reference sequence). Trimming pared 4 bases from V and 6 bases from J, leaving 11 bases between. CDR3 DNA: TGTGCCAGCAGCGTGGGGGGGCGCGAGCAGTACTTC. It specifies CASSVGGREQYF. Complete variable domain (other parts from reference TRBV5-4 and TRBJ2-7): ETGVTQSPTHLIKTRGQQVTLRCSSQSGHNTVSWYQQALGQGPQFIFQYYREEENGRGNFPPRFSGLQFPNYSSELNVNALELDDSALYLCASSVGGREQYFGPGTRLTVT.

The V gene is TRBV28, the J gene TRBJ2-7; D is possibly TRBD2 (6 bases). The CDR3 is 15 amino acids. V dropped 1 base and J dropped 3 bases, with 13 bases sitting between them. The germline CDR1 and CDR2 sequences are MDHEN and SYDVKM. The CDR3 DNA follows: TGTGCCAGCAGTTTATTCGGGACTCACGTCTACGAGCAGTACTTC. This gives the protein CASSLFGTHVYEQYF.

This chain uses TRBV5-6 with TRBJ1-5; D uncertain. From germline, CDR1 is SGHDT and CDR2 YYEEEE. The V end lost 4 bases, the J end lost 0 bases, and 20 bases lay between the germline ends. This CDR3 spans 18 amino acids. The CDR3 sequence: CASSSRVSRRVSNQPQHF. In DNA form, the CDR3 reads TGTGCCAGCAGCAGCCGGGTCTCGCGCCGGGTTAGCAATCAGCCCCAGCATTTT.

The genes are TRBV6-5 and TRBJ1-2; TRBD1 matches at 7 bases. V was pared by 6 bases and J by 5 bases, with 3 bases of the junction left unmatched. The germline V gene encodes CDR1 MNHEY and CDR2 SVGAGI. The CDR3 has 12 amino acids. The CDR3 here is CASRSGGYGYTF. The CDR3 DNA follows: TGTGCCAGCAGGTCAGGGGGTTATGGCTACACCTTC.

The chain has TRBV14 and TRBJ2-1, with D maybe TRBD1 (6 bases). Trimming stripped 4 bases from V and 0 bases from J, with 10 bases between. Germline values: CDR1 SGHDN, CDR2 FVKESK. The CDR3 spans 15 residues. CDR3 in amino acids: CASSRLDSSYNEQFF. In DNA, the CDR3 is TGTGCCAGCAGCCGTTTGGACAGCTCCTACAATGAGCAGTTCTTC.

CDR3 protein: CAWSQDRGRGDTQYF. CDR3 DNA: TGTGCCTGGAGTCAGGACAGGGGGCGCGGAGATACGCAGTATTTT. The chain has TRBV30 and TRBJ2-3, with 11 bases identical to TRBD1. CDR1 is GTSNPN and CDR2 is SVGIG in the germline V gene (reference sequence). CDR3 length equals 15 residues. V shed 2 bases and J 5 bases; nucleotides not matched to a gene: 6.